Listed below are T cell receptor beta chains from one sample, sequenced in a study of spatial heterogeneity in lung cancer. A single record per CDR3 protein comes from TCRdb applying MiXCR to the 5' RACE reads. Among about 28,000 distinct CDR3 sequences listed, approximately 8.4% were seen once. The material was PBMCs, obtained at surgery. The receptors here all came from a female donor with early-stage non-small cell lung cancer. The CDR3 runs from the conserved cysteine through the conserved F or W. The D gene is left open where the match is weak. The listing skips clone size in some rows; elsewhere it reads once, few, many or a size class.

CASSLAGGSNQPQHF,TGTGCCAGCAGCTTAGCGGGGGGTAGCAATCAGCCCCAGCATTTT,TRBJ1-5,-,TRBV7-2,-
CASSLADIRNEQFF,TGTGCCAGCAGCTTAGCGGATATAAGGAATGAGCAGTTCTTC,TRBJ2-1,many,TRBV7-2,-
CASSLTGVADTQYF,TGTGCCAGCAGCCTGACGGGAGTAGCAGATACGCAGTATTTT,TRBJ2-3,few,TRBV7-3,-
CASSLDRGHGDTQYF,TGTGCCAGCAGCTTAGACAGGGGGCACGGAGATACGCAGTATTTT,TRBJ2-3,few,TRBV7-3,TRBD1
CAISESKTSGRAPDTQYF,TGTGCCATCAGTGAGTCGAAAACTAGCGGGAGGGCCCCAGATACGCAGTATTTT,TRBJ2-3,many,TRBV10-3,TRBD2
CASSVQGSENTGELFF,TGCGCCAGCAGCGTACAGGGGAGTGAAAACACCGGGGAGCTGTTTTTT,TRBJ2-2,many,TRBV5-1,TRBD1
CATRPAADGETQYF,TGCGCCACCCGCCCTGCAGCGGACGGAGAGACCCAGTACTTC,TRBJ2-5,many,TRBV5-1,-
CASSSVDGGNEQYF,TGTGCCAGCAGCTCAGTTGACGGGGGAAACGAGCAGTACTTC,TRBJ2-7,many,TRBV6-2/TRBV6-3,-
CASSEYGFGSGNTIYF,TGTGCCAGCAGTGAATATGGCTTCGGCTCTGGAAACACCATATATTTT,TRBJ1-3,few,TRBV6-1,-
CSANAQGRGEKLFF,TGCAGTGCGAACGCACAGGGGCGGGGTGAAAAACTGTTTTTT,TRBJ1-4,many,TRBV20-1,TRBD1
CAINRGRLTNEQFF,TGTGCCATCAACCGGGGACGGTTGACGAATGAGCAGTTCTTC,TRBJ2-1,many,TRBV12-3/TRBV12-4,-
CASSQGTGGRSYNEQFF,TGTGCCAGCAGCCAGGGAACGGGAGGTCGTTCCTACAATGAGCAGTTCTTC,TRBJ2-1,-,TRBV14,TRBD2
CASSLTSGWGEQFF,TGTGCCAGCAGCTTGACTAGCGGATGGGGTGAGCAGTTCTTC,TRBJ2-1,few,TRBV7-9,TRBD2
CASSLRAGPYGYTF,TGTGCCAGCAGCTTACGGGCGGGACCCTATGGCTACACCTTC,TRBJ1-2,-,TRBV7-9,-
CASSFGGTSGSREQFF,TGTGCCAGCAGTTTCGGCGGCACTAGCGGGAGCCGAGAGCAGTTCTTC,TRBJ2-1,many,TRBV28,TRBD2
CASSMQGPHNQPQHF,TGTGCCAGTAGTATGCAAGGGCCGCACAATCAGCCCCAGCATTTT,TRBJ1-5,-,TRBV19,-
CASSPQAVRDTEAFF,TGTGCCAGCAGCCCCCAGGCGGTACGGGACACTGAAGCTTTCTTT,TRBJ1-1,many,TRBV7-9,-
CASSSAGGPAAFF,TGTGCCAGCAGCTCCGCGGGGGGACCGGCAGCTTTCTTT,TRBJ1-1,few,TRBV7-3,-
CSVIQPGGFYEQYF,TGCAGCGTTATTCAACCGGGAGGGTTTTACGAGCAGTACTTC,TRBJ2-7,-,TRBV29-1,TRBD2
CASSPGLAGEADTQYF,TGTGCCAGCAGCCCGGGACTAGCGGGAGAAGCAGATACGCAGTATTTT,TRBJ2-3,few,TRBV13,TRBD2
CAISESYVDRHRQPQHF,TGTGCCATCAGTGAGTCGTATGTAGACAGACATAGACAGCCCCAGCATTTT,TRBJ1-5,-,TRBV10-3,-
CASSTAWGTVNEQFF,TGTGCCAGCAGTACAGCGTGGGGGACCGTCAATGAGCAGTTCTTC,TRBJ2-1,many,TRBV27,-
CASSLGFVNQPQHF,TGTGCCAGCAGCTTAGGCTTCGTTAATCAGCCCCAGCATTTT,TRBJ1-5,many,TRBV7-2,-
CASSSVPGQITNTEAFF,TGTGCCAGCAGCTCGGTCCCCGGACAGATTACGAACACTGAAGCTTTCTTT,TRBJ1-1,many,TRBV27,-
CASSQGSGPTDTQYF,TGCGCCAGCAGCCAAGGTAGCGGACCGACAGATACGCAGTATTTT,TRBJ2-3,-,TRBV4-3,-
CASSKRDPGANVLTF,TGTGCCAGCAGCAAACGGGACCCTGGGGCCAACGTCCTGACTTTC,TRBJ2-6,many,TRBV11-3,-
CASSDRPAKNIQYF,TGTGCCAGCAGCGACAGACCCGCCAAAAACATTCAGTACTTC,TRBJ2-4,many,TRBV6-1,-
CASSLATGAGGAGETQYF,TGCGCCAGCAGCTTGGCTACAGGCGCAGGGGGCGCGGGAGAGACCCAGTACTTC,TRBJ2-5,many,TRBV5-1,TRBD1
CSASKRGRIRGDTQYF,TGCAGTGCTAGTAAACGCGGGCGGATCCGTGGAGATACGCAGTATTTT,TRBJ2-3,-,TRBV20-1,-
CASSLGFGVTEKLFF,TGTGCCAGCAGCTTAGGATTTGGGGTAACTGAAAAACTGTTTTTT,TRBJ1-4,many,TRBV7-8,-
CASSRREEDTQYF,TGTGCCAGCAGTAGGAGGGAGGAGGATACGCAGTATTTT,TRBJ2-3,many,TRBV6-1,-
CASSYSDRGGTDTQYF,TGTGCCAGCAGCTACTCTGACAGGGGAGGCACAGATACGCAGTATTTT,TRBJ2-3,few,TRBV5-6,TRBD1
CASSYLGQGTEAFF,TGTGCCAGCAGTTACTTGGGACAGGGCACTGAAGCTTTCTTT,TRBJ1-1,many,TRBV6-5,TRBD1
CASSLQGPPNYGYTF,TGTGCCAGCAGTCTCCAGGGGCCACCTAACTATGGCTACACCTTC,TRBJ1-2,many,TRBV6-2/TRBV6-3,-
CASSLEWGIYEQYF,TGCGCCAGCAGCTTGGAATGGGGCATCTACGAGCAGTACTTC,TRBJ2-7,many,TRBV5-1,-
CASSLRNSGANVLTF,TGTGCCAGCAGCTTAAGGAACTCTGGGGCCAACGTCCTGACTTTC,TRBJ2-6,few,TRBV7-9,-
CASSLDGGIDTQYF,TGTGCCAGCAGCTTAGACGGCGGGATAGATACGCAGTATTTT,TRBJ2-3,many,TRBV7-2,-
CASSVGIFGEAFF,TGTGCCAGCAGCGTAGGGATTTTCGGTGAAGCTTTCTTT,TRBJ1-1,-,TRBV9,-
CASSLMGRQPQHF,TGTGCCAGTAGTCTAATGGGGAGGCAGCCCCAGCATTTT,TRBJ1-5,few,TRBV19,-
CASSFAGGFTYNSPLHF,TGTGCCAGCAGTTTCGCAGGGGGCTTCACCTATAATTCACCCCTCCACTTT,TRBJ1-6,few,TRBV12-3/TRBV12-4,TRBD1